These T cell receptor beta chains were read from a single sample in a study of blood T cell repertoires in COVID-19. TCRdb's copy holds only in-frame clones and misses some; the assay was immunoSEQ multiplex PCR. The data show roughly 100,000 clones, over 65% seen once. The sample was peripheral blood. These receptors were collected from a man aged 80 or over with COVID-19, enrolled during active disease. The CDR3 runs from the conserved cysteine through the conserved F or W. The order of the fields is V gene, D gene, clone size, J gene, CDR3 protein, CDR3 DNA. The D gene is left open where the match is weak. Size values are once, few and many counts, or a class for expanded clones, and some rows have none.

TRBV10-3,TRBD2,.,TRBJ2-1,CAISGLAGEIGSYNEQFF,TGTGCCATATCGGGACTAGCGGGAGAAATTGGATCCTACAATGAGCAGTTCTTC
TRBV28,.,.,TRBJ1-2,CASSSAEAGNYGYTF,TGTGCCAGCAGTTCCGCTGAGGCAGGGAACTATGGCTACACCTTC
TRBV18,TRBD1,few,TRBJ2-3,CASSPNRGGSDTQYF,TGTGCCAGCTCACCGAACAGGGGTGGATCAGATACGCAGTATTTT
TRBV3-1/TRBV3-2,TRBD1,.,TRBJ1-3,CASSQERERQGGSWNTIYF,TGTGCCAGCAGCCAAGAGAGGGAGAGGCAGGGGGGTTCGTGGAACACCATATATTTT
TRBV19,.,.,TRBJ2-3,CASSSAGDTQYF,TGTGCCAGCTCTTCCGCGGGAGATACGCAGTATTTT
TRBV5-8,.,.,TRBJ2-2,CASSPGDRKLRELFF,TGTGCCAGCAGCCCCGGAGACCGAAAATTAAGGGAGCTGTTTTTT
TRBV10-3,.,.,TRBJ1-1,CAISEQGMNTEAFF,TGTGCCATCAGTGAACAGGGCATGAACACTGAAGCTTTCTTT
TRBV4-2,TRBD1,.,TRBJ2-3,CASSQEVESGTAAQYF,TGTGCCAGCAGCCAAGAAGTCGAGTCAGGGACAGCAGCGCAGTATTTT
TRBV7-2,.,.,TRBJ1-2,CASSLEEGGMAGYTF,TGTGCCAGCAGCTTAGAAGAGGGCGGGATGGCTGGCTACACCTTC
TRBV28,.,few,TRBJ1-4,CASSSIPRDEKLFF,TGTGCCAGCAGTTCTATACCCCGAGATGAAAAACTGTTTTTT